Presented here are 18 T cell receptor beta chains from one specimen sequenced in a study of T cells in Graves' hyperthyroidism and ophthalmopathy. Amplification of TCR beta CDR3 regions was performed using RNA transcripts as template. A first-round RT-PCR of the TCR CDR3 used the HTBI primer set. Each CDR3 protein gets one entry after TCRdb re-called the multiplex PCR reads with MiXCR. The data contain some 770,000 distinct CDR3 sequences, approximately 16% of them singletons. What was sequenced was blood. Receptors originate from a man aged 18 to 30 with Graves' hyperthyroidism.

A few counts support this clonotype. The CDR3 DNA sequence: TGTGCCAGCAGCTTAGCCCGGGACAGGGATGGGACCCAGTACTTC. Its protein is CASSLARDRDGTQYF. This chain uses TRBV7-9 with TRBJ2-5, with TRBD1 identical over 9 bases. V trimming: 0 bases; J trimming: 7 bases; junction bases outside the gene matches: 6. The CDR3 length is 15 residues. Germline CDR1 SEHNR, CDR2 FQNEAQ (reference sequence).

This clonotype was picked up a small number of times. This sequence joins TRBV12-3 or TRBV12-4 and TRBJ2-2, with TRBD2 identical over 11 bases. CDR3 length: 17 amino acids. V lost 3 bases to trimming and J lost 4 bases; unmatched junction nucleotides: 7. CDR3 sequence reads: CASSFRRLAGITGELFF. The CDR3 DNA sequence: TGTGCCAGCAGTTTTAGGAGACTAGCGGGAATCACCGGGGAGCTGTTTTTT.

This clonotype has ten or more counts. The rearrangement links TRBV30 to TRBJ2-3, with D unresolved. The ends were cut back, 0 bases at V and 2 bases at J, with 3 bases in the middle. The V gene's germline CDR1 is GTSNPN and CDR2 SVGIG (reference sequence). The CDR3 totals 12 residues. The CDR3 here is CAWSVVTDTQYF. The CDR3 DNA sequence: TGTGCCTGGAGTGTGGTCACAGATACGCAGTATTTT. Variable domain in full (rest from reference TRBV30 and TRBJ2-3): SQTIHQWPATLVQPVGSPLSLECTVEGTSNPNLYWYRQAAGRGLQLLFYSVGIGQISSEVPQNLSASRPQDRQFILSSKKLLLSDSGFYLCAWSVVTDTQYFGPGTRLTVL.

This clonotype was seen ten or more times. The chain carries TRBV9 and TRBJ2-2, with D possibly TRBD2 on 6 matching bases. Germline CDR1 SGDLS, CDR2 YYNGEE. The CDR3 has 14 residues. V lost 6 bases, J lost 5 bases, and 14 bases lay in between. The CDR3 here is CASNPIGGTGELFF. The CDR3 region has the DNA TGTGCCAGCAACCCCATCGGGGGAACCGGGGAGCTGTTTTTT.

The V and J genes are TRBV18 and TRBJ2-7, with TRBD2 matching over 9 bases. The V segment lost 6 bases and the J segment 7 bases; nucleotides outside the gene matches: 10. Germline V gene sequence: CDR1 KGHSH, CDR2 LQKENI. This CDR3 region has 14 residues. CDR3 loop: CASSGTGTSREQYF. The CDR3 DNA sequence: TGTGCCAGCTCGGGGACCGGGACTAGCCGTGAGCAGTACTTC.

The J gene is TRBJ1-1, the V gene TRBV12-3 or TRBV12-4, with D maybe TRBD1 (5 bases). V dropped 7 bases and J dropped 3 bases, with 21 bases sitting between them. The CDR3 is 16 residues long. In DNA, the CDR3 is TGTGCCAGCACCCCCTACGGGGTAAGAGGGGACACTGAAGCTTTCTTT. Amino acid sequence: CASTPYGVRGDTEAFF.

This clonotype was detected only a few times. J is TRBJ1-2 and V is TRBV10-3; 9 bases map to TRBD1. V lost 5 bases and J lost 8; bases outside the gene matches: 21. Germline assignment: CDR1 ENHRY and CDR2 SYGVKD. This CDR3 has 18 residues. This CDR3 is CAISSKSGQGPFGSGYTF. The CDR3 DNA reads TGTGCCATCAGTTCCAAGTCGGGACAGGGCCCCTTTGGCTCCGGCTACACCTTC.

This chain links TRBV2 with TRBJ2-1; D call uncertain. V was pared by 4 bases and J by 0 bases, with 10 bases between. The CDR3 runs 15 residues. CDR1 is SNHLY and CDR2 is FYNNEI in the germline V gene. This chain's CDR3 is CASSASPTSYNEQFF. The DNA of the CDR3 is TGTGCCAGCAGTGCTAGTCCCACCTCCTACAATGAGCAGTTCTTC. The full variable domain, rest sourced from reference TRBV2 and TRBJ2-1, is EPEVTQTPSHQVTQMGQEVILRCVPISNHLYFYWYRQILGQKVEFLVSFYNNEISEKSEIFDDQFSVERPDGSNFTLKIRSTKLEDSAMYFCASSASPTSYNEQFFGPGTRLTVL.

This clonotype was observed many times. This chain links TRBV20-1 with TRBJ2-5; 12 nucleotides agree with TRBD2. V lost 6 bases to trimming and J lost 4 bases; unmatched junction nucleotides: 3. The CDR3 consists of 13 residues. In germline, CDR1 is DFQATT, CDR2 SNEGSKA (reference sequence). CDR3 sequence (DNA): TGCAGTGCCAGGACTAGCGGGACAGAGACCCAGTACTTC. This translates into CSARTSGTETQYF.

The rearrangement links TRBV20-1 to TRBJ2-4; 12 bases are shared with TRBD2. Germline CDR1 reads DFQATT; CDR2 reads SNEGSKA (reference sequence). The junction had 12 bases not matched to a gene; V was cut back by 5 bases and J by 1 base. The CDR3 loop spans 18 amino acids. The CDR3: CSASPPSGRAGAKNIQYF. CDR3 coding DNA: TGCAGTGCTTCCCCTCCTAGCGGGAGGGCGGGGGCCAAAAACATTCAGTACTTC.

In this sample, this clonotype turned up a few times. The V gene is TRBV28, the J gene TRBJ1-4, with no clear D. The CDR3 is 14 amino acids. The V gene lost 3 bases and the J gene lost 3 bases, with 8 bases spanning the gap. Germline V CDR1 and CDR2: MDHEN, SYDVKM. The CDR3 here is CASSLGRANEKLFF. In DNA, the CDR3 is TGTGCCAGCAGTTTGGGGAGGGCTAATGAAAAACTGTTTTTT.

The CDR3 sequence is CASVGGSVTGELFF. The CDR3 bases are TGTGCCAGTGTTGGGGGGTCGGTCACCGGGGAGCTGTTTTTT. The chain links TRBV19 to TRBJ2-2, with D possibly matching TRBD2 (6 bases). The germline V and J ends were trimmed by 8 bases and 4 bases, with 14 bases remaining between them. Germline values: CDR1 LNHDA, CDR2 SQIVND (reference sequence). The CDR3 is made up of 14 amino acids.

In this sample, this clonotype turned up many times. The gene calls are TRBV28 and TRBJ2-1; D perhaps matches TRBD2 (6 bases). Per the germline V gene, CDR1 is MDHEN and CDR2 is SYDVKM. Trimming pared 2 bases from V and 0 bases from J, leaving 14 bases between. The CDR3 runs 17 residues. CDR3 loop: CASSLIPAGSSYNEQFF. In DNA, the CDR3 is TGTGCCAGCAGTTTAATCCCTGCCGGGAGCTCCTACAATGAGCAGTTCTTC.

A word on this clonotype: A much bigger clone sits one base away, suggesting this may be a read error. The conserved closing phenylalanine or tryptophan is absent in this CDR3, likely reflecting a read error. The J gene is TRBJ2-1, the V gene TRBV7-9; D not certain. Germline-derived CDR1 and CDR2 are SEHNR and FQNEAQ (reference sequence). The V and J ends lost 6 bases and 8 bases respectively, with 11 bases between them. This CDR3 spans 12 amino acids. The CDR3 protein is CASRKEGDEQFL. The CDR3 DNA reads as TGTGCCAGCAGGAAAGAAGGCGATGAGCAGTTCCTC.

This clonotype appeared a few times. V and J are TRBV6-1 and TRBJ1-4; TRBD1 might be the D (5 bases). CDR1 and CDR2 from the germline V gene are MNHNS and SASEGT. With 6 bases removed from V and 8 bases from J, the gap between germline ends came to 16 bases. The CDR3 is made up of 14 amino acids. CDR3 nucleotides: TGTGCCAGCAGAAACAGGCCCAGTAGGGAAAAACTGTTTTTT. Residues: CASRNRPSREKLFF.

This clonotype was observed many times. The CDR3 DNA is TGTGCCAGCAGCCCGCAACCCATGAACACTGAAGCTTTCTTT. Protein sequence: CASSPQPMNTEAFF. V usage is TRBV7-9 and J usage is TRBJ1-1; no clear D. From germline, CDR1 is SEHNR and CDR2 FQNEAQ (reference sequence). Trimming stripped 5 bases from V and 0 bases from J, with 10 bases between. The CDR3 extends over 14 amino acids.

This clonotype came up many times. CDR3 protein: CASSSGTGSGEQYF. The CDR3 DNA sequence: TGCGCCAGCAGTTCCGGGACAGGTTCCGGCGAGCAGTACTTC. The V call is TRBV5-1, the J call TRBJ2-7, with 8 bases aligning to TRBD1. Germline V gives CDR1 SGHRS, CDR2 YFSETQ. The CDR3 sequence is 14 residues long. The J segment lost 6 bases and the V segment lost 5 bases, leaving 10 bases of the junction unmatched.

At least ten counts were recorded for this clonotype. This chain joins TRBV7-8 and TRBJ2-6; the D gene is possibly TRBD1 (6 bases). Trimming took 5 bases from V and 0 from J, leaving 11 bases between them. The CDR3 sequence is 16 residues long. Germline CDR1 is SGHVS and CDR2 is FQNEAQ. CDR3 coding DNA: TGTGCCAGCAGCCTAAAGGGGGACTCTGGGGCCAACGTCCTGACTTTC. This encodes CASSLKGDSGANVLTF.